This entry concerns a single T cell receptor beta chain. Its specificity is not known. Production of TCR cDNA was by 5'RACE template switching, which also added a universal primer site and UMIs. One entry per CDR3 protein results from TCRdb running MiXCR on the 5' RACE reads. The sample shows 300,000 to 400,000 distinct CDR3 sequences, around 12% of them seen only once. The source of the sample is a study of T cells after yellow fever vaccination. Overall study: Preparation of the low-cell-number fractions used SMART-Seq v4 Ultra Low Input. Study outcomes and limitations: Within FACS-sorted repertoires, abundant clonotypes contaminating from the bulk population could be present.

CDR1 MDHEN and CDR2 SYDVKM come from the germline V gene. Trimming cost V 4 bases and J 15 bases; bases outside gene matches: 9. The CDR3 length is 12 residues. The genes are TRBV28 and TRBJ2-1, with 7 bases that match TRBD1. The clonotype originates from a man in his late teens or twenties who received the YFV17D yellow fever vaccine. Sample: CD4+ T cells sorted from PBMCs, taken 15 days after the yellow fever booster vaccination. The CDR3 region is CASSSPGQWSFF. DNA for the CDR3: TGTGCCAGCAGTTCACCGGGACAGTGGTCGTTCTTC.